This T cell receptor (beta chain) was sequenced in a study of Ad26.COV2.S vaccination and SARS-CoV-2 variants. The treatment: roughly 19 received Ad26.COV2.S at low or high dose, single or two shots; a few received placebo; per-sample allocation not given. The samples date from day 63 after the first vaccine or placebo injection. TCRdb keeps only in-frame clones here, not all; method: immunoSEQ multiplex PCR. The table records around 450,000 clones, approximately 92% of them present only once. The receptor was derived from a person aged 18 to 65 who received the Ad26.COV2.S COVID-19 vaccine or a placebo. The source was peripheral blood, collected in a trial of Ad26.COV2.S vaccine versus placebo.

The DNA of the CDR3 is TGCGCCAGTCGCCTATCAAACGAAGAGACCCAGTACTTC. Its protein product is CASRLSNEETQYF. The chain carries TRBV5-1 and TRBJ2-5; D is unresolved. The V gene's germline CDR1 is SGHRS and CDR2 YFSETQ. V was clipped by 8 bases and J by 3 bases, with 14 bases between them. The CDR3 consists of 13 residues.